The 11 T cell receptor beta chains below were found in one sample sequenced in a study of Ad26.COV2.S vaccination and SARS-CoV-2 variants. This table comes from immunoSEQ multiplex PCR, and its TCRdb copy is limited to in-frame clones, with some not included. The sample contains about 680,000 clones, 89% of which appear only once. The treatment denotes: approximately 18 received Ad26.COV2.S at low or high dose, single or two shots; several received placebo; per-sample allocation not given. At day 63 after the first vaccine or placebo injection, samples were drawn. The material sequenced was peripheral blood, taken in a trial of Ad26.COV2.S vaccine versus placebo. Source of these receptors: a person between 18 and 59 years old who received the Ad26.COV2.S COVID-19 vaccine or a placebo.

The chain links TRBV30 to TRBJ1-2; 11 positions agree with TRBD1. Germline V CDR1 and CDR2: GTSNPN, SVGIG (reference sequence). This CDR3 is 17 amino acids long. V shed 0 bases, J shed 5 bases, and the junction held 11 bases outside the gene matches. DNA of the CDR3: TGTGCCTGGAGTGTCGGGACAGGGGGTTCTCTTGCTTATGGCTACACCTTC. It yields the protein CAWSVGTGGSLAYGYTF.

CDR3 in amino acids: CASSDGGFYTEAFF. DNA of the CDR3: TGTGCCAGCAGTGATGGGGGGTTTTACACTGAAGCTTTCTTT. V gene TRBV6-1 combines with J gene TRBJ1-1; possibly TRBD1 for D (5 bases). The germline V and J ends were trimmed by 3 bases and 3 bases, with 11 bases remaining between them. The CDR3 is 14 residues long. Germline V gene data show CDR1 as MNHNS and CDR2 as SASEGT.

The chain couples TRBV5-4 to TRBJ2-1; D is possibly TRBD2 (5 bases). V dropped 4 bases and J dropped 10 bases, with 15 bases sitting between them. Germline CDR1 and CDR2: SGHNT and YYREEE (reference sequence). The CDR3 contains 13 residues. DNA for the CDR3: TGTGCCAGCAGCCCCGGCGGGCGACCCGAGCAGTTCTTC. Protein sequence: CASSPGGRPEQFF.

Worth noting for this clone: Its ends do not fully match the called genes, so a read error is possible. This chain joins TRBV5-1 and TRBJ2-3; TRBD2 matches 8 bases. Germline CDR1 and CDR2: SGHRS and YFSETQ. The CDR3 extends over 14 amino acids. The CDR3 region is CASSLGTSTDTQYF. Written as DNA, the CDR3 is TGCGCCAGCAGCTTGGGGACTAGCACCGATACGCAGTATTTT.

The chain employs TRBV19 and TRBJ2-2; 12 bases agree with TRBD2. The CDR3 extends over 14 amino acids. Trimming took 5 bases from V and 7 from J; bases not matched to a gene: 2. Germline CDR1 is LNHDA and CDR2 is SQIVND (reference sequence). The CDR3 loop is CASSALAGGGELFF. As DNA, the CDR3 is TGTGCCAGTAGTGCACTAGCGGGGGGCGGGGAGCTGTTTTTT.

The rearrangement links TRBV5-1 to TRBJ2-2; D may be TRBD2 (6 bases). From germline, CDR1 is SGHRS and CDR2 YFSETQ. The V and J ends lost 5 bases and 4 bases respectively, with 15 bases between them. The CDR3 spans 15 residues. As DNA, the CDR3 is TGCGCCAGCAGGGCGGGGTCCGTCTTCACCGGGGAGCTGTTTTTT. It is translated as CASRAGSVFTGELFF.

The chain links TRBV15 to TRBJ2-7, with D possibly matching TRBD1 (6 bases). Germline V gene sequence: CDR1 LNHNV, CDR2 YYDKDF (reference sequence). The CDR3 runs 19 residues. V lost 1 base and J lost 0, with 22 bases in between. Here the CDR3 reads CATSRAGFGNRDRSYEQYF. For the CDR3, the DNA is TGTGCCACCAGCAGAGCTGGGTTCGGTAACAGGGACCGCTCCTACGAGCAGTACTTC.

CDR3 coding DNA: TGTGCCAGCACGGGACAGACCTACGAGCAGTACTTC. This sequence encodes CASTGQTYEQYF. The chain has TRBV6-5 and TRBJ2-7, with 7 positions matching TRBD1. Per the germline V gene, CDR1 is MNHEY and CDR2 is SVGAGI. The CDR3 has 12 amino acids. Trimming took 7 bases from V and 2 from J; bases not matched to a gene: 2.

The V and J genes are TRBV20-1 and TRBJ2-5; D call uncertain. Trimming left V 6 bases short and J 5 bases short, with 10 bases between. The CDR3 contains 11 residues. Looked up from germline, CDR1 is DFQATT and CDR2 is SNEGSKA (reference sequence). DNA for the CDR3: TGCAGTGCCCTGGATGGGGAGACCCAGTACTTC. Translated: CSALDGETQYF.

V is TRBV6-5 and J is TRBJ1-1, with 9 bases fitting TRBD1. The CDR3 spans 15 residues. From germline, CDR1 is MNHEY and CDR2 SVGAGI. V trimming: 6 bases; J trimming: 7 bases; junction bases outside the gene matches: 12. The chain's CDR3 is CASRQAGQGRGEAFF. CDR3 DNA sequence: TGTGCCAGCAGGCAAGCGGGACAGGGAAGAGGTGAAGCTTTCTTT.

J is TRBJ1-2 and V is TRBV7-9; 7 bases align to TRBD1. CDR3 length equals 14 residues. From germline, CDR1 is SEHNR and CDR2 FQNEAQ (reference sequence). V dropped 6 bases and J dropped 7; count of bases not matched to a gene: 11. CDR3 in DNA: TGTGCCAGCAGTTTTTCAGGGGGAGGTCCTGGCTACACCTTC. This codes for CASSFSGGGPGYTF.